These T cell receptor beta chains were read from a single sample in a study of technical replicates of blood from a handful of donors. TCRdb's copy holds only in-frame clones and misses some; the assay was immunoSEQ multiplex PCR. The profile shows more than 65,000 clones, about 90% of them singletons. The sample comprised T cells isolated from PBMCs. Receptor source: a human donor in good health. CDR3s include the opening cysteine and the closing phenylalanine or tryptophan. Each record gives: V gene, clone size, CDR3 protein. Clone sizes are given selectively: once, few, many, or a class where the clone is expanded.

>TRBV18|once
CASGDSYGYTF
>TRBV4-3|.
CASSQGEGLNQPQHF
>TRBV6-1|.
CASSHFQETQYF
>TRBV13|.
CASSIGAHEQYF
>TRBV10-3|.
CAISESAGGGETQYF
>TRBV5-1|.
CASSLGSRADTQYF
>TRBV27|.
CASREATEIYEQYF
>TRBV4-1|.
CASSPSGSSYEQYF
>TRBV19|.
CASSADRSSYEQYF
>TRBV11-3|.
CASSLDRDRGRSEQFF
>TRBV7-2|few
CASSSRGGGGDTQYF
>TRBV10-2|.
CAAGGGLVNEQFF
>TRBV27|.
CASSPGQAAYYGYTF
>TRBV5-1|.
CASSLEGRGPDEAFF
>TRBV4-2|.
CASSPSRGDYNEQFF
>TRBV5-6|.
CASSLLAGVLFEQYF
>TRBV10-3|.
CASTTSGITDTQYF
>TRBV5-8|.
CASSLVQWTEAFF
>TRBV30|once
CAWSVLASSYNEQFF
>TRBV9|.
CASSVNRDRGTSPEAFF
>TRBV5-4|once
CASSLEDGQEQYF
>TRBV4-1|.
CASSHFEGLTYNEQFF
>TRBV21-1|.
CASSPAVRRDYEQYF
>TRBV11-2|.
CASSLRETQYF
>TRBV5-6|.
CASSLFLLRAEVQYF
>TRBV6-5|.
CASSSPGTEAFF
>TRBV15|.
CATSRERTTVEQYF
>TRBV7-9|.
CASSLVSGYYNEQFF
>TRBV27|.
CASSYDETVSLDTQYF
>TRBV7-9|.
CATLGLAGVVGELFF
>TRBV6-6|.
CASINQRDRYNEQFF
>TRBV6-6|.
CASISTYSGNTIYF
>TRBV27|.
CASGDESNQPQHF
>TRBV6-1|.
CASSEGGNYEQYF
>TRBV13|.
CASSLEQGAYGYTF
>TRBV7-2|.
CASSSPRDRGLGEAFF
>TRBV10-3|.
CAINGPIAGGPGLETQYF
>TRBV7-3|.
CASSPGTGPYYEQYF
>TRBV5-4|.
CASSLGTGEEKLFF
>TRBV18|.
CASSPPETGVYYGYTF
>TRBV11-2|.
CASSLGGTEQFF
>TRBV18|.
CASSPYQKQETQYF
>TRBV29-1|.
CSVAEGLNIQYF
>TRBV5-1|.
CASRRGLLNEQFF
>TRBV4-1|.
CASSHNSRDRYEKLFF
>TRBV9|.
CASSVGGSGRVREQFF
>TRBV6-5|once
CASSYAEGNTEAFF
>TRBV29-1|.
CSVEEGAENTIYF
>TRBV19|.
CASSMMGQAAETQYF
>TRBV4-1|.
CASSQGDRGYEQYF
>TRBV27|.
CASSWGTGVYEQYF
>TRBV6-1|.
CASSPSSGRAYEQYF
>TRBV11-2|.
CASSIDGSSGNTIYF
>TRBV5-1|.
CASSTGTGDYEQYF